The 10 T cell receptor beta chains below were found in one sample sequenced in a study of monozygotic twins with inflammatory bowel disease. Using the 5' RACE reads, TCRdb records one entry per CDR3 protein without DNA. The sample table includes 300,000 to 450,000 distinct CDR3 sequences. Material for sequencing was blood. The receptors derive from a human donor with ulcerative colitis or Crohn's disease, or a healthy co-twin of an affected twin (not recorded which).

The rearrangement uses TRBV5-1 and TRBJ1-1; no DNA is available, so the TRBD1 call from TCRdb remains unchecked. The CDR3 spans 15 residues. CDR1 and CDR2 (germline): SGHRS, YFSETQ. CDR3 residues: CASSPLTAQGAEAFF.

The CDR3 is CASSTRTTSSNQPQHF. The chain has TRBV6-2 or TRBV6-3 and TRBJ1-5; no DNA is available, so the TRBD1 call from TCRdb remains unchecked. The CDR3 consists of 16 residues. In germline, CDR1 is MNHEY, CDR2 SVGEGT.

The V gene is TRBV7-9, the J gene TRBJ2-7; the TRBD1 assignment by TCRdb is unverifiable without DNA. From germline, CDR1 is SEHNR and CDR2 FQNEAQ (reference sequence). This CDR3 is 14 amino acids long. The CDR3 loop reads CASSLGAEVREQYF.

The chain employs TRBV10-3 and TRBJ2-3; TCRdb indicates TRBD2, and absent DNA this call remains unverified. CDR1 is ENHRY and CDR2 is SYGVKD in the germline V gene. The CDR3 loop spans 17 amino acids. CDR3 loop: CAISDPTSGGVTDTQYF.

V and J are TRBV4-1 and TRBJ2-7; TCRdb indicates TRBD1, and absent DNA this call remains unverified. The CDR3 spans 14 residues. Germline V CDR1 and CDR2: MGHRA, YSYEKL. The CDR3 protein is CASSQDEGAYEQYF.

The chain employs TRBV6-6 and TRBJ2-3. The CDR3 runs 14 residues. CDR1 and CDR2 from the germline V gene are MNHNY and SVGAGI (reference sequence). CDR3 in amino acids: CASSYAYSGDTQYF.

This chain uses TRBV13 with TRBJ2-3; the D call of TRBD2 rests on TCRdb alone, since no DNA is present to check it. The CDR3 is 16 amino acids. Germline CDR1 reads PRHDT; CDR2 reads FYEKMQ (reference sequence). The CDR3 loop reads CASSNRLARQGDTQYF.

This chain connects TRBV19 to TRBJ2-7; TCRdb selects TRBD1, and the lack of DNA leaves this call unchecked. The CDR3 runs to 13 residues. From germline, CDR1 is LNHDA and CDR2 SQIVND (reference sequence). The CDR3 region is CASGRAPAYEQYF.

The J gene is TRBJ2-3, the V gene TRBV5-1. Germline V gives CDR1 SGHRS, CDR2 YFSETQ. CDR3 size: 16 residues. The CDR3 protein is CASSLGTFGSTDTQYF.

This chain joins TRBV5-4 and TRBJ1-1; absent DNA, TCRdb's TRBD1 call cannot be checked. The CDR3 loop spans 16 amino acids. Germline CDR1 is SGHNT and CDR2 is YYREEE (reference sequence). CDR3 sequence reads: CASSLGWTGRGTEAFF.